These T cell receptor beta chains were read from a single sample in a study of T-cell reconstitution after alpha-beta-depleted transplantation in children. TCRdb itself ran the PCR reads through MiXCR, one entry per CDR3 protein. Of about 90,000 distinct CDR3 sequences listed, 15% to 18% are singletons. Material: PBMCs, mostly from graft donor cells, obtained 180 days after TCRalphabeta/CD19-depleted stem cell transplant. The receptor set was obtained from a male patient aged 2 to 10 who had a stem cell transplant for acute lymphoblastic leukemia, so the T cells may come from the graft donor. The CDR3 runs from the conserved cysteine through the conserved F or W. The D gene is left open where the match is weak. The size entry is marked missing in some rows and otherwise reads once, few, many or a size class.

TRBV5-1	.	TRBJ1-1	once	TGCGCCAGCAGCTTCCCGGAAAACACTGAAGCTTTCTTT	CASSFPENTEAFF
TRBV7-9	TRBD2	TRBJ2-7	few	TGTGCCAGCAGTTTCACTCCCTGGACTAGATCCTACGAGCAGTACTTC	CASSFTPWTRSYEQYF
TRBV20-1	TRBD1	TRBJ1-2	many	TGCAGTGCTAGTGGGACAGGGGGTGACTATGGCTACACCTTC	CSASGTGGDYGYTF
TRBV20-1	TRBD2	TRBJ2-1	few	TGCAGTGCTAGAGCGTTAAGCGGGGGTCCGTTCTTC	CSARALSGGPFF
TRBV5-1	.	TRBJ2-3	few	TGCGCCAGCAGCAAAGGACAAACGACAGATACGCAGTATTTT	CASSKGQTTDTQYF
TRBV12-3/TRBV12-4	.	TRBJ2-7	.	TGTGCCAGCAGGGCCTCGGTTGGAGCGATCGAGCAGTACTTC	CASRASVGAIEQYF
TRBV29-1	.	TRBJ1-2	many	TGCAGCGTTGGTGTAGGGGAGGACTATGGCTACACCTTC	CSVGVGEDYGYTF
TRBV24-1	.	TRBJ2-3	.	TGTGCCACCAGACAGGACGGAGATACGCAGTATTTT	CATRQDGDTQYF
TRBV20-1	TRBD2	TRBJ2-1	.	TGCAGTGCTAGAGCCCGTCGCGGGGGCTACAATGAGCAGTTCTTC	CSARARRGGYNEQFF
TRBV10-3	.	TRBJ2-1	.	TGTGCCATCAGTGAGGACCCCTACTTTCTTGGGAATGAGCAGTTCTTC	CAISEDPYFLGNEQFF
TRBV11-3	.	TRBJ2-3	.	TGTGCCAGCAGCTCCGGATATACGCAGTATTTT	CASSSGYTQYF
TRBV5-1	TRBD1	TRBJ1-5	many	TGCGCCAGCAGCTCGGGACAGGGGGACCAGCCCCAGCATTTT	CASSSGQGDQPQHF
TRBV13	.	TRBJ2-1	few	TGTGCCAGCAGCTTGCCAACTTCTATAGCCTACAATGAGCAGTTCTTC	CASSLPTSIAYNEQFF
TRBV7-8	.	TRBJ2-7	few	TGTGCCAGCAGCTTAGGTATAGAGCCCTACGAGCAGTACTTC	CASSLGIEPYEQYF
TRBV7-2	.	TRBJ2-5	.	TGTGCCAGCAGCTTAGTTGCTACGCCCAACGGGACCCAGTACTTC	CASSLVATPNGTQYF
TRBV5-1	.	TRBJ2-2	once	TGCGCCAGCAGCTTACGACACAACACCGGGGAGCTGTTTTTT	CASSLRHNTGELFF
TRBV6-6	.	TRBJ1-1	few	TGTGCCAGCAGGTATCTGAACACTGAAGCTTTCTTT	CASRYLNTEAFF
TRBV27	TRBD1	TRBJ1-1	.	TGTGCCACAGGGACAGGGCCCAATGAAGCTTTCTTT	CATGTGPNEAFF
TRBV5-1	.	TRBJ2-4	few	TGCGCCAGCAGCTTGGTTTCGGGTGGCCTAGCCAAAAACATTCAGTACTTC	CASSLVSGGLAKNIQYF
TRBV12-3/TRBV12-4	.	TRBJ2-3	.	TGTGCCAGCAGCCGGCCGACCGGCACAGATACGCAGTATTTT	CASSRPTGTDTQYF
TRBV19	.	TRBJ2-1	many	TGTGCCAGTAGTATAGATCGGTATCGGACAGCTAAATACAATGAGCAGTTCTTC	CASSIDRYRTAKYNEQFF
TRBV4-1	TRBD2	TRBJ2-7	.	TGCGCCAGCAGCCTTTCCGGGGGGGGAGACTACGAGCAGTACTTC	CASSLSGGGDYEQYF
TRBV10-3	.	TRBJ1-5	.	TGTGCCATCAGTGAGTCGGGGAAGCTGTATAGCAATCAGCCCCAGCATTTT	CAISESGKLYSNQPQHF
TRBV29-1	TRBD1	TRBJ1-5	many	TGCAGCGTGTCCACAGGGGTGGAGCAGCCCCAGCATTTT	CSVSTGVEQPQHF
TRBV24-1	.	TRBJ1-1	.	TGTGCCACCAGTGTTGGTGGTCGAGCTTTCTTT	CATSVGGRAFF
TRBV12-3/TRBV12-4	.	TRBJ1-5	.	TGTGCCAGCAGTTTATCCCGAAATCAGCCCCAGCATTTT	CASSLSRNQPQHF
TRBV4-2	.	TRBJ2-3	few	TGTGCCAGCAGCCAAGGACTCGCTCCAAGCGAAGAGGGTACGCAGTATTTT	CASSQGLAPSEEGTQYF
TRBV7-2	.	TRBJ2-7	once	TGTGCCAGCGAGGGGGACATCTACGAGCAGTACTTC	CASEGDIYEQYF
TRBV4-1	.	TRBJ1-6	.	TGCGCCAGCAGAATTATCCTGAGCTCCTATAATTCACCCCTCCACTTT	CASRIILSSYNSPLHF
TRBV6-1	TRBD1	TRBJ2-7	.	TGTGCCAGCAGCCGCGACAGGGAAGGTCCCTACGAGCAGTACTTC	CASSRDREGPYEQYF
TRBV4-3	.	TRBJ1-3	.	TGCGCCAGCAGCCGAACGCAGGCCAGCTCTGGAAACACCATATATTTT	CASSRTQASSGNTIYF
TRBV6-2/TRBV6-3	.	TRBJ2-3	few	TGTGCCAGCAGTACCGGGACAAGAATCACAGATACGCAGTATTTT	CASSTGTRITDTQYF
TRBV10-3	TRBD1	TRBJ2-7	.	TGTGCCATCAGCAAAACCTTACCCGGACAGGGCAATTCCTACGAGCAGTACTTC	CAISKTLPGQGNSYEQYF
TRBV19	.	TRBJ1-5	few	TGTGCCAGTAGTCTAAACAGTCCCCAGCTACATCAGCCCCAGCATTTT	CASSLNSPQLHQPQHF
TRBV10-3	TRBD2	TRBJ2-7	.	TGTGCCATGGGGAGGGTTTCCTACGAGCAGTACTTC	CAMGRVSYEQYF
TRBV7-6	.	TRBJ2-1	few	TGTGCCAGCAGCATAGAGGGCAGGGCGGATGAGCAGTTCTTC	CASSIEGRADEQFF
TRBV20-1	TRBD2	TRBJ2-1	few	TGCAGTGCTAGTACCGGACTAGCGGACAATGAGCAGTTCTTC	CSASTGLADNEQFF
TRBV10-3	TRBD1	TRBJ2-6	few	TGTGCCACCAGGGGGCCCGGGGCCAACGTCCTGACTTTC	CATRGPGANVLTF
TRBV7-2	.	TRBJ2-3	.	TGTGCCAGCACCCAGCGTTCCACAGATACGCAGTATTTT	CASTQRSTDTQYF
TRBV7-9	TRBD1	TRBJ2-1	few	TGTGCCAGCAGCCCGAGACAGGGCGGATACAATGAGCAGTTCTTC	CASSPRQGGYNEQFF
TRBV29-1	.	TRBJ2-5	.	TGCAGCGTCACCCTACCAACACAGGGCTCAGAGACCCAGTACTTC	CSVTLPTQGSETQYF
TRBV4-2	.	TRBJ1-2	.	TGTGCCAGCAGCCTTGGAGCAACGCAGTCCTATGGCTACACCTTC	CASSLGATQSYGYTF